The present entry profiles one T cell receptor (beta chain) with its context. Assay: immunoSEQ multiplex PCR; the TCRdb copy retains only in-frame clones and omits some. This table holds under 95,000 clones, 85% to 95% found once. The sample belongs to a study of technical replicates of blood from a few donors. There are 16 residues in the CDR3. Sequencing was performed on T cells isolated from PBMCs. This receptor was obtained from a human donor in good health. The chain employs TRBV7-5 and TRBJ2-5; TRBD1 was called by the table and not checked on the DNA. TRBV7-5 is a pseudogene locus. Here the CDR3 reads CVRSWLGTDRGETQYF. The DNA of the CDR3 is TGTGTCAGAAGCTGGTTGGGGACAGACAGGGGAGAGACCCAGTACTTC.